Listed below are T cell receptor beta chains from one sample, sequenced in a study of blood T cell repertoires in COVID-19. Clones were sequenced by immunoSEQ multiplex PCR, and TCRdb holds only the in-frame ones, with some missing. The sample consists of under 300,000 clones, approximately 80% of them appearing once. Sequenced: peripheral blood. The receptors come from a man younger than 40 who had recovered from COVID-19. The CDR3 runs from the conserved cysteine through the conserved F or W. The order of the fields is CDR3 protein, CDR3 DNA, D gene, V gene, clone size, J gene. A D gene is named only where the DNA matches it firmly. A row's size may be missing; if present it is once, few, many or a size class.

cdr3_aa: CASSFTGQETQYF
cdr3_nt: TGCGCCAGCAGCTTTACAGGGCAGGAGACCCAGTACTTC
d_call: .
v_call: TRBV5-1
clone_size: .
j_call: TRBJ2-5

cdr3_aa: CASSKNQPQHF
cdr3_nt: TGTGCCAGCTCTAAAAATCAGCCCCAGCATTTT
d_call: .
v_call: TRBV28
clone_size: .
j_call: TRBJ1-5

cdr3_aa: CASSLGGASNEKLFF
cdr3_nt: TGTGCCAGCAGTTTAGGGGGGGCTTCTAATGAAAAACTGTTTTTT
d_call: .
v_call: TRBV28
clone_size: .
j_call: TRBJ1-4

cdr3_aa: CASKLTGNSNQPQHF
cdr3_nt: TGTGCCAGTAAGCTCACAGGGAATAGCAATCAGCCCCAGCATTTT
d_call: .
v_call: TRBV19
clone_size: .
j_call: TRBJ1-5

cdr3_aa: CAHQRGKDTQYF
cdr3_nt: TGTGCCCATCAGCGGGGGAAAGATACGCAGTATTTT
d_call: TRBD2
v_call: TRBV2
clone_size: .
j_call: TRBJ2-3

cdr3_aa: CASSQVVQGPADTQYF
cdr3_nt: TGTGCCAGCAGCCAAGTAGTACAGGGGCCCGCAGATACGCAGTATTTT
d_call: TRBD1
v_call: TRBV3-1/TRBV3-2
clone_size: .
j_call: TRBJ2-3

cdr3_aa: CASSYFGGDGELFF
cdr3_nt: TGTGCCAGCAGTTACTTTGGGGGGGACGGGGAGCTGTTTTTT
d_call: TRBD2
v_call: TRBV6-5
clone_size: .
j_call: TRBJ2-2

cdr3_aa: CASGLPGQFF
cdr3_nt: TGTGCCAGCGGACTTCCTGGGCAGTTCTTC
d_call: .
v_call: TRBV2
clone_size: .
j_call: TRBJ2-1

cdr3_aa: CASRGSGPTGELFF
cdr3_nt: TGTGCCAGCAGGGGGAGCGGCCCCACCGGGGAGCTGTTTTTT
d_call: .
v_call: TRBV28
clone_size: .
j_call: TRBJ2-2

cdr3_aa: CASSSHRRGGTYEQYF
cdr3_nt: TGTGCCAGCAGCTCTCACCGGCGGGGGGGAACTTACGAGCAGTACTTC
d_call: TRBD2
v_call: TRBV11-2
clone_size: .
j_call: TRBJ2-7

cdr3_aa: CASSQGHTNQPQHF
cdr3_nt: TGTGCCAGCAGCCAGGGACATACTAATCAGCCCCAGCATTTT
d_call: .
v_call: TRBV14
clone_size: .
j_call: TRBJ1-5

cdr3_aa: CASKIGAVDYGYTF
cdr3_nt: TGTGCCAGTAAAATTGGGGCGGTTGACTATGGCTACACCTTC
d_call: .
v_call: TRBV19
clone_size: .
j_call: TRBJ1-2

cdr3_aa: CASSLGLDTQYF
cdr3_nt: TGTGCCAGCAGCCTTGGCCTCGATACGCAGTATTTT
d_call: .
v_call: TRBV5-6
clone_size: few
j_call: TRBJ2-3

cdr3_aa: CASRPGTRDEKLFF
cdr3_nt: TGTGCCAGTAGACCCGGGACAAGGGATGAAAAACTGTTTTTT
d_call: .
v_call: TRBV19
clone_size: .
j_call: TRBJ1-4

cdr3_aa: CASDETDGISYNEQFF
cdr3_nt: TGTGCCAGCGATGAGACCGACGGGATCTCCTACAATGAGCAGTTCTTC
d_call: .
v_call: TRBV11-3
clone_size: .
j_call: TRBJ2-1

cdr3_aa: CASSNSRVNTEAFF
cdr3_nt: TGTGCCAGTAGTAATTCGAGGGTAAACACTGAAGCTTTCTTT
d_call: .
v_call: TRBV19
clone_size: .
j_call: TRBJ1-1

cdr3_aa: CASSSGGSALGTQYF
cdr3_nt: TGTGCCAGCAGCTCAGGGGGTAGCGCCCTGGGGACCCAGTACTTC
d_call: TRBD1
v_call: TRBV7-2
clone_size: .
j_call: TRBJ2-5

cdr3_aa: CASSARGGAGDTQYF
cdr3_nt: TGTGCCAGCAGCGCTCGTGGGGGGGCTGGAGATACGCAGTATTTT
d_call: .
v_call: TRBV9
clone_size: .
j_call: TRBJ2-3

cdr3_aa: CASSSDRVFAEAFF
cdr3_nt: TGTGCCAGCAGCTCTGACAGGGTTTTCGCTGAAGCTTTCTTT
d_call: TRBD1
v_call: TRBV7-9
clone_size: .
j_call: TRBJ1-1

cdr3_aa: CASSSRTGAPNEQFF
cdr3_nt: TGTGCCAGCAGTTCTCGGACAGGGGCCCCTAATGAGCAGTTCTTC
d_call: TRBD1
v_call: TRBV6-6
clone_size: .
j_call: TRBJ2-1

cdr3_aa: CASSQGRTYNEQFF
cdr3_nt: TGCGCCAGCAGCCAAGGACGGACTTACAATGAGCAGTTCTTC
d_call: .
v_call: TRBV4-1
clone_size: .
j_call: TRBJ2-1

cdr3_aa: CASSQDIRGHQETQYF
cdr3_nt: TGTGCCAGCAGCCAAGACATCCGCGGGCACCAAGAGACCCAGTACTTC
d_call: .
v_call: TRBV3-1/TRBV3-2
clone_size: .
j_call: TRBJ2-5

cdr3_aa: CASSPGQSYEQYF
cdr3_nt: TGCGCCAGCAGCCCCGGACAGTCCTACGAGCAGTACTTC
d_call: .
v_call: TRBV5-1
clone_size: .
j_call: TRBJ2-7

cdr3_aa: CASSVRGGSNEQFF
cdr3_nt: TGTGCCAGCAGCGTGCGCGGGGGGTCCAATGAGCAGTTCTTC
d_call: TRBD2
v_call: TRBV9
clone_size: .
j_call: TRBJ2-1

cdr3_aa: CASSTLAWQGYEQYF
cdr3_nt: TGTGCCAGCTCTACTCTGGCCTGGCAGGGCTACGAGCAGTACTTC
d_call: .
v_call: TRBV18
clone_size: .
j_call: TRBJ2-7

cdr3_aa: CASSAAQGSGGARTDTQYF
cdr3_nt: TGTGCCAGCAGTGCAGCTCAGGGTAGCGGGGGGGCCAGGACAGATACGCAGTATTTT
d_call: TRBD2
v_call: TRBV28
clone_size: .
j_call: TRBJ2-3

cdr3_aa: CASRETGEYNEQFF
cdr3_nt: TGTGCCAGCAGGGAGACAGGGGAGTACAATGAGCAGTTCTTC
d_call: TRBD1
v_call: TRBV2
clone_size: .
j_call: TRBJ2-1

cdr3_aa: CASSEALGGGGEAFF
cdr3_nt: TGTGCCAGCAGTGAAGCGCTTGGAGGAGGTGGTGAAGCTTTCTTT
d_call: .
v_call: TRBV2
clone_size: .
j_call: TRBJ1-1

cdr3_aa: CASSIGGGLGGQPQHF
cdr3_nt: TGTGCCAGTAGTATAGGCGGCGGGTTAGGCGGCCAGCCCCAGCATTTT
d_call: .
v_call: TRBV19
clone_size: .
j_call: TRBJ1-5

cdr3_aa: CASSPQSGTGNTEAFF
cdr3_nt: TGTGCCAGCTCACCACAATCCGGGACAGGGAACACTGAAGCTTTCTTT
d_call: TRBD1
v_call: TRBV18
clone_size: .
j_call: TRBJ1-1

cdr3_aa: CASESSGNTIYF
cdr3_nt: TGTGCCAGTGAGAGCTCTGGAAACACCATATATTTT
d_call: .
v_call: TRBV19
clone_size: few
j_call: TRBJ1-3

cdr3_aa: CASGTASNSPLHF
cdr3_nt: TGTGCCAGCGGGACAGCCTCTAATTCACCCCTCCACTTT
d_call: TRBD1
v_call: TRBV3-1/TRBV3-2
clone_size: .
j_call: TRBJ1-6

cdr3_aa: CSVEGGTGALSNQPQHF
cdr3_nt: TGCAGCGTTGAAGGGGGGACAGGGGCCCTTAGCAATCAGCCCCAGCATTTT
d_call: TRBD1
v_call: TRBV29-1
clone_size: once
j_call: TRBJ1-5

cdr3_aa: CASSIGQGEEKLFF
cdr3_nt: TGTGCCAGCAGTATCGGACAGGGGGAAGAAAAACTGTTTTTT
d_call: TRBD1
v_call: TRBV6-5
clone_size: .
j_call: TRBJ1-4

cdr3_aa: CASSQRRMELINGYTF
cdr3_nt: TGCGCCAGCAGCCAACGGAGGATGGAATTGATCAATGGCTACACCTTC
d_call: .
v_call: TRBV4-1
clone_size: .
j_call: TRBJ1-2

cdr3_aa: CASSQARTGRTDTQYF
cdr3_nt: TGCGCCAGCAGCCAAGCTCGGACAGGGCGCACAGATACGCAGTATTTT
d_call: TRBD1
v_call: TRBV4-1
clone_size: once
j_call: TRBJ2-3

cdr3_aa: CASSLAGQWDQPQHF
cdr3_nt: TGTGCCAGCAGCTTAGCAGGACAGTGGGATCAGCCCCAGCATTTT
d_call: .
v_call: TRBV7-8
clone_size: .
j_call: TRBJ1-5

cdr3_aa: CASTTNQGGSELFF
cdr3_nt: TGTGCCAGCACCACCAACCAGGGCGGGAGCGAGCTGTTTTTT
d_call: TRBD2
v_call: TRBV28
clone_size: .
j_call: TRBJ2-2

cdr3_aa: CSPGGDEKLFF
cdr3_nt: TGCAGTCCCGGAGGGGATGAAAAACTGTTTTTT
d_call: .
v_call: TRBV20-1
clone_size: .
j_call: TRBJ1-4

cdr3_aa: CASSLGGPGEQPQHF
cdr3_nt: TGTGCCAGCAGTTTGGGCGGGCCTGGAGAACAGCCCCAGCATTTT
d_call: .
v_call: TRBV28
clone_size: few
j_call: TRBJ1-5

cdr3_aa: CASSLTASNTEAFF
cdr3_nt: TGCGCCAGCAGCTTGACAGCCTCGAACACTGAAGCTTTCTTT
d_call: .
v_call: TRBV5-1
clone_size: .
j_call: TRBJ1-1

cdr3_aa: CASSTEPGLAGTPGTQYF
cdr3_nt: TGTGCCAGTAGTACCGAACCGGGACTAGCGGGAACCCCTGGGACCCAGTACTTC
d_call: TRBD2
v_call: TRBV19
clone_size: .
j_call: TRBJ2-5

cdr3_aa: CASSLRTGTVNEKLFF
cdr3_nt: TGTGCCAGCAGCTTAAGGACAGGAACCGTTAATGAAAAACTGTTTTTT
d_call: TRBD1
v_call: TRBV7-9
clone_size: .
j_call: TRBJ1-4

cdr3_aa: CASSQVGTGQETQYF
cdr3_nt: TGTGCCAGCAGCCAAGTGGGGACAGGGCAAGAGACCCAGTACTTC
d_call: TRBD1
v_call: TRBV3-1/TRBV3-2
clone_size: .
j_call: TRBJ2-5

cdr3_aa: CASRGAYITDTQYF
cdr3_nt: TGTGCCAGCAGGGGGGCCTACATCACAGATACGCAGTATTTT
d_call: .
v_call: TRBV5-4
clone_size: .
j_call: TRBJ2-3

cdr3_aa: CATSREEQVDSPLHF
cdr3_nt: TGTGCCACCAGCAGAGAGGAACAGGTAGATTCACCCCTCCACTTT
d_call: .
v_call: TRBV15
clone_size: .
j_call: TRBJ1-6

cdr3_aa: CASSRIRIRTGWIENIQYF
cdr3_nt: TGCGCCAGCAGTCGCATCCGTATTCGGACAGGGTGGATTGAAAACATTCAGTACTTC
d_call: TRBD1
v_call: TRBV23-1
clone_size: .
j_call: TRBJ2-4

cdr3_aa: CASSEDGQISGNTIYF
cdr3_nt: TGTGCCAGCTCAGAAGACGGACAAATCTCTGGAAACACCATATATTTT
d_call: .
v_call: TRBV18
clone_size: .
j_call: TRBJ1-3

cdr3_aa: CASRTDRGLGYTF
cdr3_nt: TGTGCCAGCAGAACCGACAGGGGGCTAGGCTACACCTTC
d_call: TRBD1
v_call: TRBV7-9
clone_size: .
j_call: TRBJ1-2

cdr3_aa: CASSRGISPLHF
cdr3_nt: TGTGCCAGCAGTAGGGGAATTTCACCCCTCCACTTT
d_call: .
v_call: TRBV6-5
clone_size: .
j_call: TRBJ1-6

cdr3_aa: CASSVGGGHTGELFF
cdr3_nt: TGTGCCAGCAGCGTAGGCGGGGGTCACACCGGGGAGCTGTTTTTT
d_call: TRBD2
v_call: TRBV9
clone_size: many
j_call: TRBJ2-2

cdr3_aa: CASSYWGRGEKLFF
cdr3_nt: TGTGCCAGCAGTTATTGGGGGCGCGGGGAAAAACTGTTTTTT
d_call: .
v_call: TRBV6-5
clone_size: .
j_call: TRBJ1-4

cdr3_aa: CSASKQGGVEKLFF
cdr3_nt: TGCAGTGCTAGTAAACAGGGGGGAGTGGAAAAACTGTTTTTT
d_call: TRBD1
v_call: TRBV20-1
clone_size: .
j_call: TRBJ1-4

cdr3_aa: CASSPEAANTGELFF
cdr3_nt: TGTGCCAGCAGCCCAGAGGCGGCAAACACCGGGGAGCTGTTTTTT
d_call: .
v_call: TRBV9
clone_size: .
j_call: TRBJ2-2